This T cell receptor beta chain appears in the sequencing data of a study of blood T cells in healthy people across ages. The authors ran a second PCR of roughly 6 to 12 cycles using a sample-barcoded 5' primer and a J-beta primer mix. TCRdb processed the 5' RACE reads anew with MiXCR; each CDR3 protein has one entry. The table has about 1.8 million distinct CDR3 sequences, approximately 50% seen once; the top ten hold around 2.1%. This CDR3 spans 17 amino acids. V gave up 0 bases and J gave up 1 base, with 14 bases separating them. CDR1 and CDR2 from the germline V gene are SGHRS and YFSETQ. Points from the study as a whole: Age showed a roughly linear inverse relationship with TCR beta diversity per million T cells. Greater diversity and more naive CD4+ cells were seen in long-lived donors than in aged donors.

On this clonotype: Its antigen is not known.

The donors, healthy Caucasians from Russia, were aged 6 to 90. The source of this sequence is a woman aged 40 to 50 in good health. Input material: blood. V usage is TRBV5-1 and J usage is TRBJ2-4; possible D gene TRBD2, 6 bases. DNA for the CDR3: TGCGCCAGCAGCTTGGTAGAAGGGACTGGGGCCAAAAACATTCAGTACTTC. This encodes CASSLVEGTGAKNIQYF. The full variable domain, with the rest looked up from reference TRBV5-1 and TRBJ2-4, is KAGVTQTPRYLIKTRGQQVTLSCSPISGHRSVSWYQQTPGQGLQFLFEYFSETQRNKGNFPGRFSGRQFSNSRSEMNVSTLELGDSALYLCASSLVEGTGAKNIQYFGAGTRLSVL.